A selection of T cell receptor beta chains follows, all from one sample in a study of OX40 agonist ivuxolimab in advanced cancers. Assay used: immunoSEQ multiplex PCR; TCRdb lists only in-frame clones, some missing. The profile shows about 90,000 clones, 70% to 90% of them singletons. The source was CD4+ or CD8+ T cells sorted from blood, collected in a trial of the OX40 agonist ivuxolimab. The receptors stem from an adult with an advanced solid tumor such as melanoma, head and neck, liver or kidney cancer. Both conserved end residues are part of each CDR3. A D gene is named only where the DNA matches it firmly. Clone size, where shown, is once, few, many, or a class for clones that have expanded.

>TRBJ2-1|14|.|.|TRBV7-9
CASSLYGPNNEQFF
TGTGCCAGCAGCTTGTACGGACCGAACAATGAGCAGTTCTTC
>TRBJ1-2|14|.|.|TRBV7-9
CASSVGTYNYGYTF
TGTGCCAGCAGCGTCGGGACTTACAACTATGGCTACACCTTC
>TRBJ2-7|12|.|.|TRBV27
CASSSHRYEQYF
TGTGCCAGCAGTTCCCATAGGTACGAGCAGTACTTC
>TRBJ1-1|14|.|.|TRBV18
CASSPGGGHTEAFF
TGTGCCAGCTCACCAGGGGGGGGCCACACTGAAGCTTTCTTT
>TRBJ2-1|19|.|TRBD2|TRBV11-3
CASSRPGLAGGPSIDEQFF
TGTGCCAGCAGCCGACCAGGACTAGCGGGAGGGCCTTCGATCGATGAGCAGTTCTTC
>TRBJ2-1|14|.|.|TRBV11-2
CASSLGSSINEQFF
TGTGCCAGCAGCTTAGGTTCGAGCATCAATGAGCAGTTCTTC
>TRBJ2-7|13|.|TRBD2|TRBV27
CASRGLPSYEQYF
TGTGCCAGCAGGGGACTACCATCCTACGAGCAGTACTTC
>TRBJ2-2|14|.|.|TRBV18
CASSLQEYTGELFF
TGTGCCAGCTCACTACAGGAATACACCGGGGAGCTGTTTTTT
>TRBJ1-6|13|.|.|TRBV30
CAWRRSYNSPLHF
TGTGCCTGGAGACGCTCCTATAATTCACCCCTCCACTTT
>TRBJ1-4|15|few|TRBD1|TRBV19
CASSRDRATNEKLFF
TGTGCCAGTAGTAGGGACAGGGCAACTAATGAAAAACTGTTTTTT
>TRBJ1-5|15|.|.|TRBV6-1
CASTPTGYSNQPQHF
TGTGCCAGCACCCCGACAGGATATAGCAATCAGCCCCAGCATTTT
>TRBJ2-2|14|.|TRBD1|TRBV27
CASSGQGATGELFF
TGTGCCAGCAGTGGACAGGGCGCCACCGGGGAGCTGTTTTTT
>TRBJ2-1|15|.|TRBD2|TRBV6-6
CASRLAGKSYNEQFF
TGTGCCAGCAGATTAGCGGGAAAATCCTACAATGAGCAGTTCTTC
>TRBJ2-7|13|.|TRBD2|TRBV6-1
CASSRGDYYEQYF
TGTGCCAGCAGCCGCGGGGACTATTACGAGCAGTACTTC
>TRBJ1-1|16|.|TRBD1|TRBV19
CASRLTGGAPRTEAFF
TGTGCCAGTAGATTAACAGGGGGCGCCCCGAGAACTGAAGCTTTCTTT
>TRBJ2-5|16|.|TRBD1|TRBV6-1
CASSEAWTGRQETQYF
TGTGCCAGCAGTGAAGCTTGGACAGGGAGACAAGAGACCCAGTACTTC
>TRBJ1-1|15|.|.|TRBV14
CASSQGWTWATEAFF
TGTGCCAGCAGCCAAGGGTGGACGTGGGCCACTGAAGCTTTCTTT
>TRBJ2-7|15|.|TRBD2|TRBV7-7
CASSPAGEGYYEQYF
TGTGCTAGCAGCCCCGCGGGAGAAGGGTACTACGAGCAGTACTTC
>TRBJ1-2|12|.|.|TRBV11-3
CASSSAGYGYTF
TGTGCCAGCAGCTCAGCGGGCTATGGCTACACCTTC
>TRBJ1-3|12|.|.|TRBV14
CASSQGKSTIYF
TGTGCCAGCAGCCAAGGGAAGTCCACCATATATTTT
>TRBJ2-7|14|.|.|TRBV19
CASSIYAGSYEQYF
TGTGCCAGTAGTATATACGCAGGAAGCTACGAGCAGTACTTC
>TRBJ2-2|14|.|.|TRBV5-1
CASSAIRDTGELFF
TGCGCCAGCAGCGCAATCAGAGACACCGGGGAGCTGTTTTTT
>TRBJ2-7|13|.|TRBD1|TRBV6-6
CASRRDRVLEQYF
TGTGCCAGCAGGCGTGACAGGGTTCTGGAGCAGTACTTC
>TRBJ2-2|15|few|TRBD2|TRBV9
CASSPSGTNTGELFF
TGTGCCAGCAGTCCTAGCGGGACGAACACCGGGGAGCTGTTTTTT
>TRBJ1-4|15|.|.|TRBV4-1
CASSPPWPSEEKLFF
TGCGCCAGCAGCCCCCCGTGGCCCTCCGAGGAAAAACTGTTTTTT
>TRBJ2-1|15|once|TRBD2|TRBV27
CASSSGTSGSNEQFF
TGTGCCAGCAGTTCCGGGACTAGCGGGAGTAATGAGCAGTTCTTC
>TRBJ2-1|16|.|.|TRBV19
CASSIDGQRVYNEQFF
TGTGCCAGTAGTATAGATGGTCAACGGGTCTACAATGAGCAGTTCTTC
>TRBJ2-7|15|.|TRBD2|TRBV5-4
CASSSLAGGDYEQYF
TGTGCCAGCAGCTCGCTAGCGGGAGGGGATTACGAGCAGTACTTC
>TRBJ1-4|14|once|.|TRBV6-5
CASSDGSWNEKLFF
TGTGCCAGCAGCGACGGATCCTGGAATGAAAAACTGTTTTTT
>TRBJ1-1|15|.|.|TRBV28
CASSLSGPVGTEAFF
TGTGCCAGCAGTTTATCAGGCCCGGTGGGCACTGAAGCTTTCTTT
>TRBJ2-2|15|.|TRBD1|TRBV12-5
CASGMDRSATGELFF
TGTGCTAGTGGTATGGACAGGTCTGCCACCGGGGAGCTGTTTTTT
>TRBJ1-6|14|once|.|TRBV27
CASTFFGPDSPLHF
TGTGCCAGCACTTTTTTCGGGCCGGATTCACCCCTCCACTTT
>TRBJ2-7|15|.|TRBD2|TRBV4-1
CASSPTSGRAYEQYF
TGCGCCAGCAGCCCCACTAGCGGGAGGGCCTACGAGCAGTACTTC
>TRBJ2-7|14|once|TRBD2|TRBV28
CATVPGLATHEQYF
TGTGCCACTGTACCGGGACTAGCCACCCACGAGCAGTACTTC
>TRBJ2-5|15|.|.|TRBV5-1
CASSKTTGGSETQYF
TGCGCCAGCAGCAAGACCACCGGGGGCTCAGAGACCCAGTACTTC
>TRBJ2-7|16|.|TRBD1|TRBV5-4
CASSFKDRGRPYEQYF
TGTGCCAGCAGCTTTAAGGACAGGGGGCGTCCCTACGAGCAGTACTTC
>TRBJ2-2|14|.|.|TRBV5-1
CASSLVVGYGELFF
TGCGCCAGCAGCTTGGTGGTCGGATACGGGGAGCTGTTTTTT
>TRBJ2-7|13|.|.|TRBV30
CAWSSLTFYEQYF
TGTGCCTGGAGTTCGCTGACATTCTACGAGCAGTACTTC
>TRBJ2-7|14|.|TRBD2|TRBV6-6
CASSLTSGSYEQYF
TGTGCCAGCAGTTTGACTAGCGGGAGCTACGAGCAGTACTTC
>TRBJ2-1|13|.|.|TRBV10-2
CASSEIRYNEQFF
TGCGCCAGCAGTGAGATCAGATACAATGAGCAGTTCTTC